These 17 T cell receptor beta chains share one sample of origin, sequenced in a study of cytomegalovirus exposure and HLA in healthy donors. Primers for the PCR totalled 60 Vbeta and 13 Jbeta. Sequencing was performed with immunoSEQ multiplex PCR; in TCRdb, only in-frame clones are kept and a portion is missing. This sample has about 150,000 clones, with over 60% found just once. Sequencing was done on a sample of PBMCs. The source of these receptors is a woman under 40 in good health and CMV-seropositive.

This rearrangement joins TRBV27 to TRBJ2-5, with 11 positions matching TRBD2. Germline lookup yields CDR1 MNHEY and CDR2 SMNVEV (reference sequence). The CDR3 is made up of 15 amino acids. Losses at the gene ends were 6 bases for V and 2 bases for J; bases not matched to a gene: 5. CDR3 DNA: TGTGCCAGCAGATCTTTAGCGGGGGGGCAAGAGACCCAGTACTTC. Protein: CASRSLAGGQETQYF.

The rearrangement joins TRBV15 to TRBJ1-5, with D possibly TRBD1 on 5 matching bases. The CDR3 extends over 15 amino acids. Germline CDR1 and CDR2: LNHNV and YYDKDF (reference sequence). Trimming removed 5 bases from V and 6 bases from J, with 17 bases in between. The CDR3 DNA sequence: TGTGCCACCAGCGGGGGGTTTAGCGGGATTCAGCCCCAGCATTTT. Protein: CATSGGFSGIQPQHF.

This sequence joins TRBV10-3 and TRBJ2-7; TRBD2 might be the D (6 bases). V dropped 10 bases and J dropped 5 bases, with 15 bases sitting between them. Germline lookup yields CDR1 ENHRY and CDR2 SYGVKD. The CDR3 runs to 12 residues. The CDR3: CATGVNRNEQYF. Written as DNA, the CDR3 is TGTGCCACGGGGGTGAATCGCAACGAGCAGTACTTC.

This sequence joins TRBV18 and TRBJ2-7; 9 bases line up with TRBD2. This CDR3 has 14 amino acids. Germline lookup yields CDR1 KGHSH and CDR2 LQKENI. J gave up 0 bases and V 5 bases, and 2 bases lay outside the gene matches. For the CDR3, the DNA is TGTGCCAGCTCAGCTAGCGGGAACTCCTACGAGCAGTACTTC. Protein product: CASSASGNSYEQYF. The variable domain in full, completed from reference TRBV18 and TRBJ2-7, reads NAGVMQNPRHLVRRRGQEARLRCSPMKGHSHVYWYRQLPEEGLKFMVYLQKENIIDESGMPKERFSAEFPKEGPSILRIQQVVRGDSAAYFCASSASGNSYEQYFGPGTRLTVT.

The rearrangement links TRBV5-1 to TRBJ2-1, with D possibly matching TRBD2 (5 bases). The ends were cut back, 4 bases at V and 7 bases at J, with 15 bases in the middle. Germline CDR1 SGHRS, CDR2 YFSETQ. This CDR3 has 14 residues. The CDR3 DNA reads as TGCGCCAGCAGCCCCCAGTCCACGGGAAATGAGCAGTTCTTC. This encodes CASSPQSTGNEQFF.

The chain links TRBV7-8 to TRBJ2-3; D not resolved. CDR3 length: 14 residues. V lost 2 bases and J lost 1, with 7 bases in between. The germline CDR1 and CDR2 sequences are SGHVS and FQNEAQ. The CDR3 is CASSLNSGTDTQYF. The CDR3 DNA follows: TGTGCCAGCAGCTTAAATTCTGGCACAGATACGCAGTATTTT.

As regards this clone: At one end the junction does not follow the germline gene, possibly because of a read error. The chain links TRBV7-2 to TRBJ2-7; TRBD2 agrees at 7 bases. The CDR3 has 14 amino acids. Germline values: CDR1 SGHTA, CDR2 FQGNSA. CDR3: CASSIAAGAYEQYF. The CDR3 region has the DNA TGTGCCAGCAGCATAGCGGCGGGAGCTTACGAGCAGTACTTC.

V and J are TRBV6-5 and TRBJ1-2, with TRBD1 as a possible D gene (6 bases). CDR3 length: 13 amino acids. V was cut by 7 bases and J by 4 bases, with 13 bases left in between. Germline V CDR1 and CDR2: MNHEY, SVGAGI. In nucleotides, the CDR3 is TGTGCCAGCACCCCGACAGGAATCTATGGCTACACCTTC. Its protein is CASTPTGIYGYTF.

The V and J genes are TRBV10-3 and TRBJ2-2; D unresolved. Trimming took off 2 bases at V and 8 bases at J, with 9 bases between the two ends. The germline CDR1 and CDR2 sequences are ENHRY and SYGVKD. This CDR3 has 13 residues. CDR3 coding DNA: TGTGCCATCAGTGAGGGGTCTAGAGGGGAGCTGTTTTTT. This encodes CAISEGSRGELFF.

This clone occurred once. V usage is TRBV4-1 and J usage is TRBJ2-3, with TRBD2 identical over 7 bases. The CDR3 length is 17 residues. Germline V gene sequence: CDR1 MGHRA, CDR2 YSYEKL. Trimming removed 4 bases from V and 7 bases from J; junction bases left unmatched: 17. CDR3 loop: CASSRQIQEGGPHTQYF. CDR3 DNA sequence: TGCGCCAGCAGCCGCCAAATACAAGAGGGAGGGCCGCATACGCAGTATTTT.

This clone has only a few counts. This CDR3 reads CASSPPGHSSYEQYF. In DNA, the CDR3 is TGCGCCAGCAGCCCCCCAGGGCATAGCTCCTACGAGCAGTACTTC. The genes are TRBV4-1 and TRBJ2-5, with D tentatively TRBD1 (5 bases). The tail of the sequence fits TRBJ2-7 better, so the J call may be wrong. This CDR3 has 15 residues. Germline-derived CDR1 and CDR2 are MGHRA and YSYEKL.

This chain connects TRBV30 to TRBJ2-3, with unresolved D. The V gene's germline CDR1 is GTSNPN and CDR2 SVGIG (reference sequence). Trimming pared 1 base from V and 2 bases from J, leaving 7 bases between. The length of the CDR3 is 13 residues. As DNA, the CDR3 is TGTGCCTGGAGTGGAGGTCTCACAGATACGCAGTATTTT. Residues: CAWSGGLTDTQYF.

This clone was seen a few times. The chain couples TRBV6-5 to TRBJ1-1; no clear D. V was cut by 3 bases and J by 2 bases, with 4 bases left in between. In germline, CDR1 is MNHEY, CDR2 SVGAGI. The CDR3 totals 12 residues. CDR3 loop: CASSYRNTEAFF. The CDR3 DNA reads as TGTGCCAGCAGTTATAGAAACACTGAAGCTTTCTTT.

The chain recombines TRBV6-1 with TRBJ1-2; possibly TRBD1 for D (6 bases). Trimming took 4 bases from V and 0 from J, leaving 9 bases between them. This CDR3 contains 14 residues. The germline gives CDR1 MNHNS, CDR2 SASEGT. The CDR3 coding sequence is TGTGCCAGCAGTGCAGGGGTCCCTAACTATGGCTACACCTTC. Translating it yields CASSAGVPNYGYTF.

The chain has TRBV7-9 and TRBJ2-2; D remains ambiguous. CDR1 SEHNR and CDR2 FQNEAQ come from the germline V gene (reference sequence). The CDR3 spans 13 residues. Trimming left V 5 bases short and J 4 bases short, with 8 bases between. Here the CDR3 reads CASSLHSTGELFF. The CDR3 DNA reads as TGTGCCAGCAGCCTTCATAGCACCGGGGAGCTGTTTTTT.

This clone was detected a few times. CDR3 nucleotide sequence: TGCGCCAGCAGTAGCGGGATCTCCTACGATGAGCAGTACTTC. It specifies CASSSGISYDEQYF. The V call is TRBV10-1, the J call TRBJ2-7; 7 nucleotides agree with TRBD2. V was pared by 5 bases and J by 7 bases, with 11 bases of the junction left unmatched. This CDR3 contains 14 residues. CDR1 is WNHNN and CDR2 is SYGVQD in the germline V gene (reference sequence).

This chain connects TRBV18 to TRBJ2-1; no clear D gene. The CDR3 loop spans 15 amino acids. Germline lookup yields CDR1 KGHSH and CDR2 LQKENI. With 0 bases removed from V and 8 bases from J, the gap between germline ends came to 14 bases. Here the CDR3 DNA reads TGTGCCAGCTCACCACCATCACTACTGACGGATGAGCAGTTCTTC. This codes for CASSPPSLLTDEQFF.